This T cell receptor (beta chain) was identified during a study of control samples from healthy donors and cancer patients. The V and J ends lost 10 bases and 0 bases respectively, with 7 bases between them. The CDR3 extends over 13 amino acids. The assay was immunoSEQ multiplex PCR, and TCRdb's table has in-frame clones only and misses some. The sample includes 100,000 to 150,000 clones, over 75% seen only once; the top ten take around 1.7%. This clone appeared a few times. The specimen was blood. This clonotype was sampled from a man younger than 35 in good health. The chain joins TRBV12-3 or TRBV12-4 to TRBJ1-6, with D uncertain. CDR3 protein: CAISSSYNSPLHF. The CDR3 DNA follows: TGTGCCATCTCTAGCTCCTATAATTCACCCCTCCACTTT.